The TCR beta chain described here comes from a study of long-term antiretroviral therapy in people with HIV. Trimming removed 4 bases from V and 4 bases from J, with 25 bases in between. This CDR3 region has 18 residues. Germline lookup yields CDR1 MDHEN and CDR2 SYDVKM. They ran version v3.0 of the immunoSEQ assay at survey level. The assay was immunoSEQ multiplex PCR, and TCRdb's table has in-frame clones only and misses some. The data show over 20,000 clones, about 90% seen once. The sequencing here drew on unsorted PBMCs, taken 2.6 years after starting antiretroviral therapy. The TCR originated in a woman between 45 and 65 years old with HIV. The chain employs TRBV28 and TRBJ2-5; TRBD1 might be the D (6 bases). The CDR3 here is CASSSIVPTHRVTETQYF. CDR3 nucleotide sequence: TGTGCCAGCAGTTCTATAGTACCCACGCACAGGGTAACAGAGACCCAGTACTTC. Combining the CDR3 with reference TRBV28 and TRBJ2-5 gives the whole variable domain DVKVTQSSRYLVKRTGEKVFLECVQDMDHENMFWYRQDPGLGLRLIYFSYDVKMKEKGDIPEGYSVSREKKERFSLILESASTNQTSMYLCASSSIVPTHRVTETQYFGPGTRLLVL.